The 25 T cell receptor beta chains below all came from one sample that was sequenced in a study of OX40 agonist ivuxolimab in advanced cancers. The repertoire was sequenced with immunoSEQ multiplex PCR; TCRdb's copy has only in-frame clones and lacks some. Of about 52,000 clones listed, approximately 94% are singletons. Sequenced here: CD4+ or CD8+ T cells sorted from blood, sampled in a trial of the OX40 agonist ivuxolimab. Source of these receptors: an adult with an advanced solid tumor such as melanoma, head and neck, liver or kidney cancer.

CDR3 amino acids: CASSEFGTGMDEQYF. The DNA for the CDR3 is TGTGCCAGCAGTGAATTCGGGACAGGGATGGACGAGCAGTACTTC. V is TRBV25-1 and J is TRBJ2-7; 9 bases fit TRBD1. This CDR3 has 15 residues. The trim removed 1 base at V and 5 bases at J, leaving 6 bases unmatched. The germline V gene has CDR1 MGHDK and CDR2 SYGVNS.

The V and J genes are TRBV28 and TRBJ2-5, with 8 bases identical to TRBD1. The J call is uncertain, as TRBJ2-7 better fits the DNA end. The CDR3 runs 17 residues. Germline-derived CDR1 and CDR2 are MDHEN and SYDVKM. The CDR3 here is CASSPSLAGGRSYEQYF. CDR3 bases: TGTGCCAGCAGTCCTTCCCTAGCAGGGGGCCGCTCCTACGAGCAGTACTTC.

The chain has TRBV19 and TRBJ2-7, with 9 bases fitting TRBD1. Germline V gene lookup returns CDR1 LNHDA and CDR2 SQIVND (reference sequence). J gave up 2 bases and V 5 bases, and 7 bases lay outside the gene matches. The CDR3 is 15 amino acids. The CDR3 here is CASSLGTGPTYEQYF. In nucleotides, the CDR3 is TGTGCCAGTAGTCTTGGGACAGGGCCTACCTACGAGCAGTACTTC. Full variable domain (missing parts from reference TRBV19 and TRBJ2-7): DGGITQSPKYLFRKEGQNVTLSCEQNLNHDAMYWYRQDPGQGLRLIYYSQIVNDFQKGDIAEGYSVSREKKESFPLTVTSAQKNPTAFYLCASSLGTGPTYEQYFGPGTRLTVT.

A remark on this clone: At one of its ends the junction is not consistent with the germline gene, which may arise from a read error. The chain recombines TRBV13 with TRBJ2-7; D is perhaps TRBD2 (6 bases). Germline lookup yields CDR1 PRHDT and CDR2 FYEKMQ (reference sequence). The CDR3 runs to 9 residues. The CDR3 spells CASSSKTSF. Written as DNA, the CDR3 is TGTGCCAGCAGCTCAAAGACTAGTTTC.

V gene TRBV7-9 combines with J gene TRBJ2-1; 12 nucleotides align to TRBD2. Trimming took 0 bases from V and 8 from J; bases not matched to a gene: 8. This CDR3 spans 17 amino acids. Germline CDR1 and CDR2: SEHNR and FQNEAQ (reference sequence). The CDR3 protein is CASSLAVTSGSTDEQFF. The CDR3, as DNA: TGTGCCAGCAGCTTAGCGGTGACTAGCGGGAGTACGGATGAGCAGTTCTTC.

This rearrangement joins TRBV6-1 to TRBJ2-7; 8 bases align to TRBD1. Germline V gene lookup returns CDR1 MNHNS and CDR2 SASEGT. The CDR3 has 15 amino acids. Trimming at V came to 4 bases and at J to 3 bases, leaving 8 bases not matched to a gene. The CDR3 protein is CASSGGQVTIYEQYF. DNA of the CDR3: TGTGCCAGCAGTGGGGGACAGGTAACCATCTACGAGCAGTACTTC.

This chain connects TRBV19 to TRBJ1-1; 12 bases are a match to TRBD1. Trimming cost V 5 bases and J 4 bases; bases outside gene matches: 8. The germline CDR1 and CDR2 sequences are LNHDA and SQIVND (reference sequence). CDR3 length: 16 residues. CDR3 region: CASSLSGQGAVTEAFF. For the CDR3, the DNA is TGTGCCAGTAGTCTCTCGGGACAGGGGGCAGTCACTGAAGCTTTCTTT.

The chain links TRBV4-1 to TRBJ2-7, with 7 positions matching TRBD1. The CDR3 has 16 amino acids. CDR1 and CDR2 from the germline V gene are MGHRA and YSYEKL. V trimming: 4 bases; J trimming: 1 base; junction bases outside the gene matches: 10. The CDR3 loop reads CASSRSDREGSYEQYF. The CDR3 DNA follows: TGCGCCAGCAGCCGTTCCGACAGGGAAGGGTCCTACGAGCAGTACTTC.

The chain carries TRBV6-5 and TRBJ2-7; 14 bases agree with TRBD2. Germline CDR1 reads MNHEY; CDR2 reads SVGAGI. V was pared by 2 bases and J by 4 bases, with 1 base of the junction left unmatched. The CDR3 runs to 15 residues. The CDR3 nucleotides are TGTGCCAGCAGTTACGGGACTAGCGGGAGATACGAGCAGTACTTC. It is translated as CASSYGTSGRYEQYF.

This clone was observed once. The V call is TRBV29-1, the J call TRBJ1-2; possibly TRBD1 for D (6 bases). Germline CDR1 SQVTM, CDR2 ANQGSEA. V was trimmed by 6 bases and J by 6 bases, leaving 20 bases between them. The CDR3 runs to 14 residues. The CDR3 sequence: CSVERDTSPDGYTF. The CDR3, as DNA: TGCAGCGTCGAAAGGGACACAAGCCCCGATGGCTACACCTTC.

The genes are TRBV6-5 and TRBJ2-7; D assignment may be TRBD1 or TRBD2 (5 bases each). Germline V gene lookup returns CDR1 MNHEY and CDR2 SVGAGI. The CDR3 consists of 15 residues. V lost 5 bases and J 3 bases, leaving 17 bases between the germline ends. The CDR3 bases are TGTGCCAGCAGTAAATCGAGGGGAACCTACTACGAGCAGTACTTC. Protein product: CASSKSRGTYYEQYF.

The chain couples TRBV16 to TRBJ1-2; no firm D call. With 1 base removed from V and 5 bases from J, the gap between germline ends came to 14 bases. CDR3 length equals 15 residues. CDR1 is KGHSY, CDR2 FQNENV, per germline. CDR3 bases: TGTGCCAGCAGCCAATACCAGGCACCTCCTTATGGCTACACCTTC. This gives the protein CASSQYQAPPYGYTF.

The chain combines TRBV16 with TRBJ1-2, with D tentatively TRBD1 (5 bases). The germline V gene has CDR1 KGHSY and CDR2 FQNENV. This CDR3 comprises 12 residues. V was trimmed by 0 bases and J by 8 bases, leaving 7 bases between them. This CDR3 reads CASSQSWGGYTF. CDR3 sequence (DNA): TGTGCCAGCAGCCAATCTTGGGGCGGCTACACCTTC.

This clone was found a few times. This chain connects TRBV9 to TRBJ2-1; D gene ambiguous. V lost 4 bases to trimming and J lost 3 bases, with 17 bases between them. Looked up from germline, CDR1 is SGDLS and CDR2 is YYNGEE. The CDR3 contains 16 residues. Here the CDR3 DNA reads TGTGCCAGCAGCCCCGGCTATTCGAGCGTCTACAATGAGCAGTTCTTC. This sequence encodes CASSPGYSSVYNEQFF. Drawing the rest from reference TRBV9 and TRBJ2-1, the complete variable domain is DSGVTQTPKHLITATGQRVTLRCSPRSGDLSVYWYQQSLDQGLQFLIQYYNGEERAKGNILERFSAQQFPDLHSELNLSSLELGDSALYFCASSPGYSSVYNEQFFGPGTRLTVL.

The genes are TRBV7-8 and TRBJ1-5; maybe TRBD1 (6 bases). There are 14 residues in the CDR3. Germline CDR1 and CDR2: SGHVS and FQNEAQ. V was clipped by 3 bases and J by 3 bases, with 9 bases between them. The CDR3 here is CASSFWDNNQPQHF. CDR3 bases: TGTGCCAGCAGCTTCTGGGACAACAATCAGCCCCAGCATTTT.

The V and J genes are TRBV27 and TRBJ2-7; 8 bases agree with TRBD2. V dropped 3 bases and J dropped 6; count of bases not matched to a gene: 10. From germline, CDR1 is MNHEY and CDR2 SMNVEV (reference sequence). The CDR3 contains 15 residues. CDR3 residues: CASSFPGLELSEQYF. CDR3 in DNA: TGTGCCAGCAGTTTCCCGGGACTAGAGCTCTCCGAGCAGTACTTC.

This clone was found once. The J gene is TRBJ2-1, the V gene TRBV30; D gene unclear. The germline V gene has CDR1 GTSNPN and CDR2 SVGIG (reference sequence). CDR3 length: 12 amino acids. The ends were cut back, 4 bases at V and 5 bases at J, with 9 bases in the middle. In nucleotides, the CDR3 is TGTGCCTGGACGAACCCCAACAATGAGCAGTTCTTC. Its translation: CAWTNPNNEQFF.

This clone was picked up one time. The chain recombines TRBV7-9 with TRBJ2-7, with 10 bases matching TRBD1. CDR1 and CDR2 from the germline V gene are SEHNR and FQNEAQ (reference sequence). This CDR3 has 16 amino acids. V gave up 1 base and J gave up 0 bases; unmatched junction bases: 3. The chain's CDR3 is CASSLGDRGSSYEQYF. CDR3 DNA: TGTGCCAGCAGCTTAGGGGACAGGGGAAGCTCCTACGAGCAGTACTTC.

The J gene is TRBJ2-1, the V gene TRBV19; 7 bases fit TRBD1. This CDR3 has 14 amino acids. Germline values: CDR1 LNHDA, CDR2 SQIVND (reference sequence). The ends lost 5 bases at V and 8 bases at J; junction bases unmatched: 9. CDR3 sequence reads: CASSDFDRADEQFF. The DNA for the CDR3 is TGTGCCAGTAGTGACTTCGACAGGGCGGATGAGCAGTTCTTC.

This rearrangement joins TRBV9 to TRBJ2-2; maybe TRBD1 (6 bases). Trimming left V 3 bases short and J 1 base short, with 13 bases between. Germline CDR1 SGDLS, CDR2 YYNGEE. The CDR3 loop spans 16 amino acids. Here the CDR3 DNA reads TGTGCCAGCAGCGCCCCCTCGACAGGGAACACCGGGGAGCTGTTTTTT. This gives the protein CASSAPSTGNTGELFF. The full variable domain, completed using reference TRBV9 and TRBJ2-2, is DSGVTQTPKHLITATGQRVTLRCSPRSGDLSVYWYQQSLDQGLQFLIQYYNGEERAKGNILERFSAQQFPDLHSELNLSSLELGDSALYFCASSAPSTGNTGELFFGEGSRLTVL.

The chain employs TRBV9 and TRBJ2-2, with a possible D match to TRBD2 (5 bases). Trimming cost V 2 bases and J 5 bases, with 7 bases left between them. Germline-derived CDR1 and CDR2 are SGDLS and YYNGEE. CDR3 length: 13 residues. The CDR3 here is CASSVTGTGELFF. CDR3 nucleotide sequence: TGTGCCAGCAGCGTCACGGGGACCGGGGAGCTGTTTTTT.

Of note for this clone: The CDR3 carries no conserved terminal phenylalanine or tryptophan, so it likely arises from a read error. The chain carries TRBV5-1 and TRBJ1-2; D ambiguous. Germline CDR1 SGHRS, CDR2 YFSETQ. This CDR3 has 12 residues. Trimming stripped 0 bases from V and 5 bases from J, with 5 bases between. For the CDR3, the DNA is TGCGCCAGCAGCTTGGAAGGGTATGGCTACACCCTC. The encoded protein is CASSLEGYGYTL.

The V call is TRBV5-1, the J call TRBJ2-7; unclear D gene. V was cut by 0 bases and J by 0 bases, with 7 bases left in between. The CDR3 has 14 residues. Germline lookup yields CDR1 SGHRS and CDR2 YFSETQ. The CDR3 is CASSLAGISYEQYF. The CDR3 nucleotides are TGCGCCAGCAGCTTGGCTGGGATCTCCTACGAGCAGTACTTC.

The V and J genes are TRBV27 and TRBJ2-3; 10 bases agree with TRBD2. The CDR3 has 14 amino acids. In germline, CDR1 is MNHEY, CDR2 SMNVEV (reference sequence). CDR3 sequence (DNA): TGTGCTACCCGGACTAGCGGATGGGGGGATACGCAGTATTTT. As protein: CATRTSGWGDTQYF.

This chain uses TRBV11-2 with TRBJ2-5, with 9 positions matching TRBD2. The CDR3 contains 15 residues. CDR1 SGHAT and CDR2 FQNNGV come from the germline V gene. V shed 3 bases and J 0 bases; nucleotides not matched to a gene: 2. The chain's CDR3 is CASSFGTSNQETQYF. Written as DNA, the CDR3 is TGTGCCAGCAGCTTCGGGACTAGCAACCAAGAGACCCAGTACTTC.